The 23 T cell receptor beta chains below come from one sample, sequenced in a study of patients and donors after allogeneic stem cell transplantation. TCRdb analysed the RT-PCR reads with MiXCR anew, one entry per CDR3 protein. The sample contains about 230,000 distinct CDR3 sequences, less than 15% of which appear only once. Sequenced material: blood, either unsorted or a sorted T cell fraction (not recorded which). Receptors were obtained from a human donor who was either an allogeneic HSCT recipient or a stem cell or donor lymphocyte infusion donor (not recorded which). It is not recorded whose cells these are; they may come from a transplant donor.

By share, this clonotype counts as medium-sized. This chain links TRBV7-2 with TRBJ2-5; D gene uncertain. CDR3 length: 13 residues. Germline V gene data show CDR1 as SGHTA and CDR2 as FQGNSA. Trimming took off 2 bases at V and 2 bases at J, with 6 bases between the two ends. CDR3 residues: CASSLNQQETQYF. DNA for the CDR3: TGTGCCAGCAGCTTAAACCAGCAAGAGACCCAGTACTTC.

This clonotype was seen more than once but under ten times. This chain connects TRBV24-1 to TRBJ2-1; 7 bases are shared with TRBD2. Germline V gives CDR1 KGHDR, CDR2 SFDVKD. J lost 5 bases, V lost 1 base, and 7 bases had no gene match. The CDR3 is 16 residues long. CDR3 DNA: TGTGCCACCAGTGATTTAGGCGGGAGTGGCAACAATGAGCAGTTCTTC. Protein product: CATSDLGGSGNNEQFF.

J is TRBJ1-2 and V is TRBV12-3 or TRBV12-4, with 8 bases lining up with TRBD1. Losses at the gene ends were 8 bases for V and 4 bases for J; bases not matched to a gene: 12. The CDR3 contains 15 residues. The CDR3 DNA sequence: TGTGCCAGCCTCGACCGGGACAGGTTTAGCTATGGCTACACCTTC. This sequence encodes CASLDRDRFSYGYTF.

This clonotype has only a few counts. This chain connects TRBV28 to TRBJ1-5, with 9 bases identical to TRBD1. Trimming took 5 bases from V and 6 from J; bases not matched to a gene: 5. This CDR3 contains 14 residues. CDR1 MDHEN and CDR2 SYDVKM come from the germline V gene. The CDR3 region is CASSATGGFQPQHF. The CDR3 DNA sequence: TGTGCCAGCAGTGCCACAGGGGGCTTTCAGCCCCAGCATTTT.

The chain carries TRBV5-4 and TRBJ1-1; a weak D match, TRBD1 (6 bases). This CDR3 contains 14 residues. Trimming shortened V by 0 bases and J by 5 bases, and 11 bases separated the two germline ends. Germline V gives CDR1 SGHNT, CDR2 YYREEE (reference sequence). The CDR3, as DNA: TGTGCCAGCAGCTTGGAGGGGGGTCTAACTGAAGCTTTCTTT. As protein: CASSLEGGLTEAFF.

The chain recombines TRBV20-1 with TRBJ1-5; D remains ambiguous. V was trimmed by 5 bases and J by 7 bases, leaving 9 bases between them. Germline-derived CDR1 and CDR2 are DFQATT and SNEGSKA (reference sequence). The CDR3 has 11 residues. The CDR3 here is CSAEGGQPQHF. The CDR3 nucleotides read TGCAGTGCTGAGGGCGGGCAGCCCCAGCATTTT.

This clonotype was observed many times. This chain connects TRBV7-9 to TRBJ1-5; no definite D call. Trimming removed 8 bases at V and 6 bases at J, with 14 bases between. The V gene's germline CDR1 is SEHNR and CDR2 FQNEAQ (reference sequence). The CDR3 is 13 amino acids. The chain's CDR3 is CASAEGLAQPQHF. In DNA, the CDR3 is TGTGCCAGCGCTGAAGGTCTCGCTCAGCCCCAGCATTTT.

This clonotype turned up a few times. The chain's CDR3 is CASSRETSGFDTEAFF. In DNA form, the CDR3 reads TGTGCCAGCAGCCGAGAGACATCAGGGTTTGACACTGAAGCTTTCTTT. J is TRBJ1-1 and V is TRBV4-2, with TRBD1 as a possible D gene (5 bases). V lost 4 bases and J lost 3, with 18 bases in between. The CDR3 has 16 residues. Germline values: CDR1 LGHNA, CDR2 YNFKEQ.

This clonotype was counted at least ten times. The genes are TRBV7-2 and TRBJ1-2; 8 nucleotides align to TRBD1. Germline trimming cut 5 bases from V and 8 bases from J; bases unmatched to any gene: 7. CDR3 length: 13 amino acids. CDR1 is SGHTA and CDR2 is FQGNSA in the germline V gene. CDR3 nucleotide sequence: TGTGCCAGCAGCCAGGACAGGGTGGGCGGCTACACCTTC. It specifies CASSQDRVGGYTF.

This clonotype was observed at least ten times. This chain joins TRBV12-3 or TRBV12-4 and TRBJ1-4; the D gene is possibly TRBD1 (6 bases). Trimming left V 4 bases short and J 1 base short, with 16 bases between. This CDR3 is built from 17 residues. The CDR3 region has the DNA TGTGCCAGCAGTTACCGACAGGTTTTGGGAACTAATGAAAAACTGTTTTTT. This codes for CASSYRQVLGTNEKLFF.

This clonotype appeared a few times. J is TRBJ2-5 and V is TRBV20-1, with TRBD2 identical over 14 bases. This CDR3 comprises 15 residues. The germline V gene encodes CDR1 DFQATT and CDR2 SNEGSKA (reference sequence). V shed 7 bases and J 5 bases; nucleotides not matched to a gene: 9. The CDR3 loop reads CSVHGTSGRPETQYF. CDR3 nucleotide sequence: TGCAGTGTGCACGGGACTAGCGGGAGACCGGAGACCCAGTACTTC.

Points on this clonotype: This may arise from a read error, as a much more abundant clone is one base away. The rearrangement uses TRBV20-1 and TRBJ1-1, with D unresolved. CDR1 is DFQATT and CDR2 is SNEGSKA in the germline V gene (reference sequence). The CDR3 spans 12 residues. CDR3 protein: CSASERNTVAFF. In nucleotides, the CDR3 is TGCAGTGCTAGCGAGAGGAACACTGTAGCTTTCTTT.

This clonotype was recorded only once. A junction boundary mismatches the germline segment, possibly from a read error. The V call is TRBV4-2, the J call TRBJ2-2; D is ambiguous. The CDR3 consists of 15 residues. Germline CDR1 LGHNA, CDR2 YNFKEQ. Here the CDR3 DNA reads TGTGCCAGCGGCCAAGTTCAGAGGAGCACCGGGGAGCTGTTTTTT. Its translation is CASGQVQRSTGELFF.

This clonotype was counted ten times or more. V gene TRBV12-3 or TRBV12-4 combines with J gene TRBJ1-2; the match to TRBD1 covers 7 bases. V lost 6 bases to trimming and J lost 1 base; unmatched junction nucleotides: 5. This CDR3 is 14 amino acids long. The CDR3 reads CASSLDRINYGYTF. In DNA form, the CDR3 reads TGTGCCAGCAGCTTGGACAGGATTAACTATGGCTACACCTTC.

This clonotype was seen repeatedly, ten times or more. The chain uses TRBV10-3 and TRBJ2-1; 7 positions match TRBD2. Germline V gene data show CDR1 as ENHRY and CDR2 as SYGVKD. This CDR3 has 17 amino acids. The junction had 17 bases not matched to a gene; V was cut back by 10 bases and J by 2 bases. The CDR3 here is CATARSQLARTYNEQFF. CDR3 in DNA: TGTGCCACCGCGAGGTCTCAACTAGCGCGGACCTACAATGAGCAGTTCTTC.

At least ten counts were recorded for this clonotype. The V and J genes are TRBV12-3 or TRBV12-4 and TRBJ2-2, with D possibly called TRBD1 or TRBD2 (6 bases each). The ends were cut back, 2 bases at V and 0 bases at J, with 10 bases in the middle. The CDR3 is 16 amino acids. The DNA of the CDR3 is TGTGCCAGCAGTTTATATGGGGGGCCGAACACCGGGGAGCTGTTTTTT. Protein: CASSLYGGPNTGELFF.

The chain is built from TRBV6-1 and TRBJ1-2; perhaps TRBD1 as D (5 bases). V lost 9 bases, J lost 7 bases, and 24 bases lay in between. In germline, CDR1 is MNHNS, CDR2 SASEGT. There are 15 residues in the CDR3. CDR3 residues: CASRGVNTRVAGYTF. The DNA for the CDR3 is TGTGCCAGTCGGGGGGTAAATACCAGGGTAGCTGGCTACACCTTC.

As regards this clonotype: This may be a read error, as it is one base from a much larger clone. This chain links TRBV3-1 with TRBJ2-1; 13 nucleotides agree with TRBD2. CDR1 is LGHDT, CDR2 YNNKEL, per germline (reference sequence). The CDR3 has 16 amino acids. The chain's CDR3 is CACSPRTSGGYNEQFF. The CDR3 DNA follows: TGTGCCTGCAGCCCCAGGACTAGCGGGGGATACAATGAGCAGTTCTTC.

This clonotype has a count of ten or more. V is TRBV2 and J is TRBJ1-6; D is unclear. The CDR3 extends over 13 amino acids. Trimming left V 6 bases short and J 6 bases short, with 9 bases between. The germline gives CDR1 SNHLY, CDR2 FYNNEI. The CDR3, as DNA: TGTGCCAGCAGACTCAATACTAATTCACCCCTCCACTTT. Its translation: CASRLNTNSPLHF.

The table lists this clonotype with a few counts. J is TRBJ1-2 and V is TRBV21-1; the table's D gene call, TRBD1, was not cross checked with the DNA. TRBV21-1 is a recognized pseudogene. This CDR3 spans 18 amino acids. The CDR3: CASSKGSGQGGLNYGYTF. Here the CDR3 DNA reads TGTGCCAGCAGCAAAGGCTCGGGACAAGGGGGATTGAACTATGGCTACACCTTC.

The chain combines TRBV18 with TRBJ2-7; D could derive from TRBD1 or TRBD2 (5 bases each). Trimming took off 3 bases at V and 5 bases at J, with 5 bases between the two ends. The CDR3 sequence is 11 residues long. Germline loops: CDR1 KGHSH, CDR2 LQKENI. The CDR3: CASSPGDEQYF. CDR3 DNA sequence: TGTGCCAGCTCACCGGGGGACGAGCAGTACTTC.

The chain recombines TRBV20-1 with TRBJ1-5, with D hard to call. The CDR3 runs to 14 residues. Trimming shortened V by 6 bases and J by 4 bases, and 16 bases separated the two germline ends. The germline V gene has CDR1 DFQATT and CDR2 SNEGSKA (reference sequence). The CDR3 loop reads CSAQRANGNQPQHF. For the CDR3, the DNA is TGCAGTGCCCAGAGGGCTAACGGGAATCAGCCCCAGCATTTT.

In its sample, this clonotype was seen many times. The rearrangement joins TRBV19 to TRBJ2-7; D is possibly TRBD2 (6 bases). V was shortened by 4 bases and J by 3 bases, with 13 bases between the two germline ends. The CDR3 consists of 14 residues. The germline CDR1 and CDR2 sequences are LNHDA and SQIVND (reference sequence). Here the CDR3 reads CASSTRGRLYEQYF. The CDR3 DNA sequence: TGTGCCAGTAGTACACGGGGGAGACTCTACGAGCAGTACTTC.